The 30 T cell receptor beta chains reported below all come from one sample, sequenced in a study of cytomegalovirus exposure and HLA in healthy donors. This PCR relied on a set of 60 Vbeta primers and 13 Jbeta primers. The repertoire was sequenced with immunoSEQ multiplex PCR; TCRdb's copy has only in-frame clones and lacks some. Here the sample spans 150,000 to 200,000 clones, about 80% being singletons. Sequenced: PBMCs. Every receptor here comes from a woman aged 25 to 39 in good health and CMV-seronegative.

The chain combines TRBV28 with TRBJ1-1; the D gene is possibly TRBD1 (5 bases). In germline, CDR1 is MDHEN, CDR2 SYDVKM. The CDR3 length is 15 residues. V was pared by 3 bases and J by 1 base, with 12 bases between. Here the CDR3 DNA reads TGTGCCAGCAGTTTTGGGGGGGTGGCGAACACTGAAGCTTTCTTT. Translated, it gives CASSFGGVANTEAFF.

This clone has just a few counts. The chain carries TRBV5-1 and TRBJ2-5, with 13 bases fitting TRBD2. The J segment lost 7 bases and the V segment lost 0 bases, leaving 18 bases of the junction unmatched. Germline V gives CDR1 SGHRS, CDR2 YFSETQ. The CDR3 consists of 20 residues. The CDR3 loop is CASSLAVRTSGGLNVGTQYF. CDR3 nucleotides: TGCGCCAGCAGCTTGGCGGTTCGGACTAGCGGGGGACTAAATGTCGGGACCCAGTACTTC.

The chain combines TRBV4-2 with TRBJ2-7; 10 positions agree with TRBD1. There are 18 residues in the CDR3. The germline V gene encodes CDR1 LGHNA and CDR2 YNFKEQ. The V and J ends lost 0 bases and 4 bases, in that order; junction bases with no gene match: 12. CDR3 in DNA: TGTGCCAGCAGCCAAGATCCCGGGACAGGGGTCAGGGGATACGAGCAGTACTTC. This sequence encodes CASSQDPGTGVRGYEQYF.

The V gene is TRBV7-9, the J gene TRBJ2-7, with D unclear. The V end was cut by 2 bases, the J end by 7 bases, with 9 bases between. Germline CDR1 reads SEHNR; CDR2 reads FQNEAQ (reference sequence). The CDR3 consists of 12 residues. The CDR3 loop reads CASSLTRLEQYF. The CDR3 coding sequence is TGTGCCAGCAGCTTAACCAGACTTGAGCAGTACTTC.

The chain links TRBV25-1 to TRBJ2-3, with D perhaps matching TRBD2 (5 bases). CDR1 is MGHDK, CDR2 SYGVNS, per germline. The CDR3 runs 16 residues. V shed 3 bases and J shed 2 bases, with 15 bases lying between them. The CDR3 nucleotides are TGTGCCAGCAGTGATGCACGGACTGGATTCACAGATACGCAGTATTTT. Translating it yields CASSDARTGFTDTQYF.

The chain uses TRBV30 and TRBJ1-2, with TRBD1 matching 8 bases. The CDR3 is 16 residues long. V dropped 0 bases and J dropped 4; count of bases not matched to a gene: 10. Germline V gene sequence: CDR1 GTSNPN, CDR2 SVGIG (reference sequence). The CDR3 DNA reads as TGTGCCTGGAGTGTACGGGGGCAGGGGGCTGGCTATGGCTACACCTTC. Its translation is CAWSVRGQGAGYGYTF. The entire variable domain, with the rest obtained from reference TRBV30 and TRBJ1-2, is as follows: SQTIHQWPATLVQPVGSPLSLECTVEGTSNPNLYWYRQAAGRGLQLLFYSVGIGQISSEVPQNLSASRPQDRQFILSSKKLLLSDSGFYLCAWSVRGQGAGYGYTFGSGTRLTVV.

For this clone: The same CDR3 arises from other DNA sequences in this sample as well. CDR3 bases: TGTGCCAGCAGCGTAGTTGCGGGAGGGTACAATGAGCAGTTCTTC. Translation: CASSVVAGGYNEQFF. The chain carries TRBV9 and TRBJ2-1; 9 bases line up with TRBD2. The trim removed 0 bases at V and 4 bases at J, leaving 2 bases unmatched. From germline, CDR1 is SGDLS and CDR2 YYNGEE. This CDR3 spans 15 amino acids.

The chain carries TRBV25-1 and TRBJ2-3, with TRBD1 identical over 8 bases. The CDR3 runs 15 residues. Germline lookup yields CDR1 MGHDK and CDR2 SYGVNS. V trimming: 6 bases; J trimming: 6 bases; junction bases outside the gene matches: 11. The CDR3 protein is CASRSDRDFSDTQYF. The CDR3 nucleotides are TGTGCCAGCAGATCGGACAGGGATTTTTCTGATACGCAGTATTTT.

Concerning this clone itself: This CDR3 is also generated by other DNA sequences in the sample. CDR3 in amino acids: CASSLAGGPSYEQYF. In nucleotides, the CDR3 is TGTGCCAGCAGCTTAGCGGGGGGTCCTTCCTACGAGCAGTACTTC. This chain connects TRBV7-2 to TRBJ2-7; the D gene is possibly TRBD2 (6 bases). The V and J ends lost 0 bases and 1 base respectively, with 10 bases between them. The CDR3 consists of 15 residues. CDR1 is SGHTA, CDR2 FQGNSA, per germline.

This rearrangement joins TRBV2 to TRBJ2-5, with TRBD1 identical over 9 bases. The J call is uncertain, as TRBJ2-7 better fits the DNA end. The CDR3 has 12 residues. Germline V gives CDR1 SNHLY, CDR2 FYNNEI. The CDR3 DNA is TGTGCCAGCGGGACAGGGTTCTACGAGCAGTACTTC. Protein sequence: CASGTGFYEQYF.

The count of this clone is one. J is TRBJ1-5 and V is TRBV10-1, with TRBD1 matching 8 bases. V lost 6 bases and J lost 10; bases outside the gene matches: 8. Looked up from germline, CDR1 is WNHNN and CDR2 is SYGVQD (reference sequence). This CDR3 is 13 amino acids long. The CDR3 loop is CASRMDRVKPQHF. The DNA for the CDR3 is TGCGCCAGCAGAATGGACAGGGTAAAACCCCAGCATTTT.

J is TRBJ2-5 and V is TRBV29-1, with D possibly matching TRBD2 (6 bases). The CDR3 length is 14 residues. Germline CDR1 reads SQVTM; CDR2 reads ANQGSEA. V lost 6 bases to trimming and J lost 7 bases, with 21 bases between them. The CDR3 nucleotides read TGCAGCGTACAAACTACCCCGGCGGGGCGGACCCAGTACTTC. Protein sequence: CSVQTTPAGRTQYF.

This clone occurred once. V and J are TRBV6-1 and TRBJ2-7; 7 bases are shared with TRBD2. V dropped 6 bases and J dropped 6; count of bases not matched to a gene: 8. CDR1 is MNHNS, CDR2 SASEGT, per germline. This CDR3 has 13 residues. The CDR3 reads CASRRGVGREQYF. CDR3 DNA sequence: TGTGCCAGCAGACGGGGGGTGGGCCGCGAGCAGTACTTC.

The chain is built from TRBV28 and TRBJ2-3; D gene unclear. Germline CDR1 reads MDHEN; CDR2 reads SYDVKM. The CDR3 has 12 amino acids. Trimming cost V 3 bases and J 3 bases, with 4 bases left between them. DNA for the CDR3: TGTGCCAGCAGTTTGACAACAGATACGCAGTATTTT. This translates into CASSLTTDTQYF.

The gene calls are TRBV9 and TRBJ1-3; the D gene is possibly TRBD1 (5 bases). Trimming left V 0 bases short and J 4 bases short, with 11 bases between. The CDR3 sequence is 15 residues long. Germline V lookup: CDR1 SGDLS, CDR2 YYNGEE. The CDR3 DNA reads TGTGCCAGCAGCGTAGATGTAGGGGCGGGAAACACCATATATTTT. Translation: CASSVDVGAGNTIYF.

The J gene is TRBJ2-3, the V gene TRBV7-2, with a tentative D call TRBD2 (6 bases). The V gene lost 6 bases and the J gene lost 3 bases, with 16 bases spanning the gap. The CDR3 has 15 amino acids. CDR1 and CDR2 (germline): SGHTA, FQGNSA. Here the CDR3 DNA reads TGTGCCAGCAGGCGAGACCGGGGAGGTACAGATACGCAGTATTTT. Its translation: CASRRDRGGTDTQYF.

This chain uses TRBV4-3 with TRBJ2-2, with 8 nucleotides matching TRBD1. The CDR3 consists of 16 residues. The V and J ends lost 4 bases and 0 bases, in that order; junction bases with no gene match: 4. Germline CDR1 is LGHNA and CDR2 is YSLEER. CDR3 amino acids: CASSPRQGTNTGELFF. The CDR3 bases are TGCGCCAGCAGCCCCCGACAGGGGACGAACACCGGGGAGCTGTTTTTT.

The V and J genes are TRBV5-8 and TRBJ2-3; maybe TRBD2 (7 bases). The CDR3 sequence is 15 residues long. Trimming removed 5 bases from V and 4 bases from J, with 17 bases in between. Germline lookup yields CDR1 SGHTS and CDR2 YDEGEE. The CDR3 coding sequence is TGTGCCAGCAGTCGCGGGGGCCCAAAAGCAGATACGCAGTATTTT. Its translation: CASSRGGPKADTQYF. Using reference TRBV5-8 and TRBJ2-3 for the parts outside the CDR3, the full variable domain is EAGVTQSPTHLIKTRGQQATLRCSPISGHTSVYWYQQALGLGLQFLLWYDEGEERNRGNFPPRFSGRQFPNYSSELNVNALELEDSALYLCASSRGGPKADTQYFGPGTRLTVL.

The chain links TRBV18 to TRBJ1-3; TRBD1 matches 7 bases. V lost 8 bases, J lost 4 bases, and 8 bases stayed unmatched. The germline CDR1 and CDR2 sequences are KGHSH and LQKENI. This CDR3 has 14 amino acids. The CDR3 protein is CASRDRVAGNTIYF. CDR3 nucleotides: TGTGCCAGCCGAGACAGGGTAGCAGGAAACACCATATATTTT.

The chain joins TRBV19 to TRBJ1-5, with 10 bases lining up with TRBD1. Germline V CDR1 and CDR2: LNHDA, SQIVND (reference sequence). This CDR3 has 15 amino acids. Trimming took 4 bases from V and 4 from J; bases not matched to a gene: 4. CDR3 protein: CASSSGTGVNQPQHF. The CDR3 DNA is TGTGCCAGTAGTAGCGGGACAGGGGTGAATCAGCCCCAGCATTTT.

The chain links TRBV7-3 to TRBJ2-3; 7 positions match TRBD2. Germline values: CDR1 SGHTA, CDR2 FQGTGA. CDR3 length: 14 amino acids. V lost 5 bases to trimming and J lost 1 base; unmatched junction nucleotides: 3. This CDR3 is CASSHLAGTDTQYF. CDR3 coding DNA: TGTGCCAGCAGCCACCTAGCGGGCACAGATACGCAGTATTTT.

The rearrangement links TRBV18 to TRBJ1-6; TRBD1 matches 8 bases. This CDR3 region has 13 residues. From germline, CDR1 is KGHSH and CDR2 LQKENI. V lost 3 bases to trimming and J lost 8 bases; unmatched junction nucleotides: 0. The CDR3 sequence is CASSPDRDSPLHF. The CDR3 nucleotides read TGTGCCAGCTCACCGGACAGGGATTCACCCCTCCACTTT.

V gene TRBV7-8 combines with J gene TRBJ1-5, with 7 positions matching TRBD1. CDR1 and CDR2 from the germline V gene are SGHVS and FQNEAQ. This CDR3 is 14 amino acids long. V was clipped by 1 base and J by 4 bases; unmatched bases: 1. CDR3 region: CASSLGQGNQPQHF. The CDR3 DNA follows: TGTGCCAGCAGCTTAGGACAGGGAAATCAGCCCCAGCATTTT.

The rearrangement uses TRBV6-6 and TRBJ2-3, with 7 bases aligning to TRBD1. The junction had 7 bases not matched to a gene; V was cut back by 5 bases and J by 2 bases. The CDR3 is made up of 15 amino acids. Germline V gene data show CDR1 as MNHNY and CDR2 as SVGAGI (reference sequence). The CDR3 reads CASSKTGTDTDTQYF. CDR3 nucleotides: TGTGCCAGCAGTAAAACCGGGACAGACACAGATACGCAGTATTTT.

The chain uses TRBV27 and TRBJ2-7; D is ambiguous. Trimming cost V 2 bases and J 0 bases, with 8 bases left between them. This CDR3 is 14 amino acids long. Germline V CDR1 and CDR2: MNHEY, SMNVEV (reference sequence). This CDR3 reads CASSLERSSYEQYF. The CDR3, as DNA: TGTGCCAGCAGTTTAGAAAGGAGCTCCTACGAGCAGTACTTC.

This clone came up a few times. The chain has TRBV6-1 and TRBJ1-1; TRBD1 is a possible D gene (5 bases). The CDR3 is 15 residues long. Germline CDR1 MNHNS, CDR2 SASEGT. Trimming cost V 5 bases and J 0 bases, with 13 bases left between them. The CDR3 DNA reads TGTGCCAGCAGTCCTCATAGACAGCTGAACACTGAAGCTTTCTTT. Protein product: CASSPHRQLNTEAFF.

This chain joins TRBV7-9 and TRBJ1-5; 10 bases line up with TRBD1. Per germline, CDR1 SEHNR and CDR2 FQNEAQ (reference sequence). The CDR3 length is 17 residues. With V trimmed by 5 bases and J by 6 bases, 13 bases remained unmatched. CDR3 in amino acids: CASSPSPGTGDGQPQHF. In DNA, the CDR3 is TGTGCCAGCAGCCCCAGTCCCGGGACAGGGGACGGTCAGCCCCAGCATTTT.

This chain links TRBV6-6 with TRBJ1-5, with a weak D call TRBD1 (6 bases). V shed 0 bases and J shed 1 base, with 7 bases lying between them. The V gene's germline CDR1 is MNHNY and CDR2 SVGAGI (reference sequence). CDR3 size: 15 residues. The CDR3: CASSYSGQSNQPQHF. The CDR3 region has the DNA TGTGCCAGCAGTTACTCGGGACAAAGCAATCAGCCCCAGCATTTT.

This sequence joins TRBV27 and TRBJ2-2, with a weak D call TRBD2 (6 bases). The CDR3 has 15 residues. V dropped 2 bases and J dropped 5 bases, with 12 bases sitting between them. Germline-derived CDR1 and CDR2 are MNHEY and SMNVEV (reference sequence). The CDR3 region has the DNA TGTGCCAGCAGTTTAGGAGGGAGGTGGACCGGGGAGCTGTTTTTT. Its protein product is CASSLGGRWTGELFF.

This sequence joins TRBV28 and TRBJ1-2; D is uncertain. CDR3 length: 14 residues. Between the trimmed V and J ends, which lost 2 bases and 8 bases, there was a span of 15 bases. Germline loops: CDR1 MDHEN, CDR2 SYDVKM. CDR3 sequence (DNA): TGTGCCAGCAGTTTAAGTGTTGGTTCCGAGGGCTACACCTTC. Translated: CASSLSVGSEGYTF.